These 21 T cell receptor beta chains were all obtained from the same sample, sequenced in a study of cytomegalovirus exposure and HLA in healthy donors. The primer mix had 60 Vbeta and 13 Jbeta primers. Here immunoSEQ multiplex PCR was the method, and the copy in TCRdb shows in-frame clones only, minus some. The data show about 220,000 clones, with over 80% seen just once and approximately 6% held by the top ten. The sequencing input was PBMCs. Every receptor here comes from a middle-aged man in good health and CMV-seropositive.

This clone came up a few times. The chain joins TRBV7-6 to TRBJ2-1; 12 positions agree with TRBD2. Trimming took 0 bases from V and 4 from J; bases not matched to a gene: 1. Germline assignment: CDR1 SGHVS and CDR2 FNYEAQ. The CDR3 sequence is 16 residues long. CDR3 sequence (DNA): TGTGCCAGCAGCTTAGCCGGGACTAGCGGGTACAATGAGCAGTTCTTC. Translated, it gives CASSLAGTSGYNEQFF.

As DNA, the CDR3 is TGCGCCAGCAGCTTGGTGGGGCTGACCGACCACGAGCAGTACTTC. This translates into CASSLVGLTDHEQYF. The chain joins TRBV5-1 to TRBJ2-7; possibly TRBD1 for D (5 bases). The CDR3 runs 15 residues. Germline V lookup: CDR1 SGHRS, CDR2 YFSETQ. Deletions cut 0 bases from V and 5 bases from J, with 15 bases between.

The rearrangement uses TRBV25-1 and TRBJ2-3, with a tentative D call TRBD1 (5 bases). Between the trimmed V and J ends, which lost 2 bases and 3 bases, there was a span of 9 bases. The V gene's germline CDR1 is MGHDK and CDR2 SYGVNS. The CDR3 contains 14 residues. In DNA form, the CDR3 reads TGTGCCAGCAGTGAACGTCAGGGTACAGATACGCAGTATTTT. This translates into CASSERQGTDTQYF.

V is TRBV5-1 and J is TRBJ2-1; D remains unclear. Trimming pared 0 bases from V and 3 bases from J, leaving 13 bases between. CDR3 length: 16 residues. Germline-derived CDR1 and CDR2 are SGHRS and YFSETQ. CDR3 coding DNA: TGCGCCAGCAGCTTGGCTTCGTCCTACTACTACAATGAGCAGTTCTTC. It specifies CASSLASSYYYNEQFF.

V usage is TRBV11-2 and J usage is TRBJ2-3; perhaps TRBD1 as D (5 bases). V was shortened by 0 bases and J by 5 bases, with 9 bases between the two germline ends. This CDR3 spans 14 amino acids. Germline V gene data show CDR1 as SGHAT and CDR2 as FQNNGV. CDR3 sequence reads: CASSLDRVEDTQYF. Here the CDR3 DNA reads TGTGCCAGCAGCTTAGACAGGGTGGAAGATACGCAGTATTTT.

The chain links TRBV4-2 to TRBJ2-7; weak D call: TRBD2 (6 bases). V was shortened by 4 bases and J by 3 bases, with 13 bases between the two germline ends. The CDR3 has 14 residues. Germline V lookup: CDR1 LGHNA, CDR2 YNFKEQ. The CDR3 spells CASSPAEGLYEQYV. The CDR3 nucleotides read TGTGCCAGCAGCCCAGCGGAGGGGCTCTACGAGCAGTACGTC.

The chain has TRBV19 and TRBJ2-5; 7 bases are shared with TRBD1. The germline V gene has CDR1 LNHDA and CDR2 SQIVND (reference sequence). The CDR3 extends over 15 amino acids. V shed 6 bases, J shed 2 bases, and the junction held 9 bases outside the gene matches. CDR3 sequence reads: CASRKGGQRQETQYF. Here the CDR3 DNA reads TGTGCCAGTAGAAAAGGGGGACAGCGGCAAGAGACCCAGTACTTC.

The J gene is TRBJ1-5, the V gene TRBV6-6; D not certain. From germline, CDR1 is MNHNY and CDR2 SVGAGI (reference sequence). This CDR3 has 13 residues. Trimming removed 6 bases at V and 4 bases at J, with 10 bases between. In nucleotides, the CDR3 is TGTGCCAGCAGAAACCGGGAGAATCAGCCCCAGCATTTT. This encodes CASRNRENQPQHF.

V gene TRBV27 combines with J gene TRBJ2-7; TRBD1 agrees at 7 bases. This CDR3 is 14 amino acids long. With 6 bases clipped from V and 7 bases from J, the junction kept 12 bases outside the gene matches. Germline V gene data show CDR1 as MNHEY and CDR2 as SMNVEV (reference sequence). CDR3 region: CASSHGTEVHEQYF. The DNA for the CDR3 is TGTGCCAGCAGCCACGGGACAGAGGTTCATGAGCAGTACTTC.

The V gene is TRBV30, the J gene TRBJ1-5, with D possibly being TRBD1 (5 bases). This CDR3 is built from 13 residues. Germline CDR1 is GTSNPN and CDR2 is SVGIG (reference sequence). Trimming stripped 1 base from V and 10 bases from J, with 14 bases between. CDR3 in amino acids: CAWSDNRIPPQHF. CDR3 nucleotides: TGTGCCTGGAGTGATAACAGGATTCCTCCCCAGCATTTT.

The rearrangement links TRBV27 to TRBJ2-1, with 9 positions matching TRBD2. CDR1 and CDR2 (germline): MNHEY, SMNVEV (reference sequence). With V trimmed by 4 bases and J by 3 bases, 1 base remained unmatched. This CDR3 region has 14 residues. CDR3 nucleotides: TGTGCCAGCAGTTATAGCGGGAGCTACAATGAGCAGTTCTTC. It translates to CASSYSGSYNEQFF.

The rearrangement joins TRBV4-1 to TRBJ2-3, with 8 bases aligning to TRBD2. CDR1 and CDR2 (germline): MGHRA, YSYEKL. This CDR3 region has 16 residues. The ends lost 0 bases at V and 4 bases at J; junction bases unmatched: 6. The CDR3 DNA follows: TGCGCCAGCAGCCAAGATCAAACGGGAGGGCCAGATACGCAGTATTTT. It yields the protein CASSQDQTGGPDTQYF.

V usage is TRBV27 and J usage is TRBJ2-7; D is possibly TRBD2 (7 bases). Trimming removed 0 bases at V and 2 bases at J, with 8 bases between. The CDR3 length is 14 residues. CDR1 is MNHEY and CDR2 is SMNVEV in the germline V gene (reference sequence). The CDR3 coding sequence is TGTGCCAGCAGTTTATCGGGGGGGCCCTACGAGCAGTACGTC. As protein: CASSLSGGPYEQYV.

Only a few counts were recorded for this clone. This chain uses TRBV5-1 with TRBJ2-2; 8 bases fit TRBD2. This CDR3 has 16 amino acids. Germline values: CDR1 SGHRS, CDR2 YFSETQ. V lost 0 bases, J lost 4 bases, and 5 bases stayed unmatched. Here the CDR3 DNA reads TGCGCCAGCAGCTTGGGGATAGCGGGGATCACCGGGGAGCTGTTTTTT. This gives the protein CASSLGIAGITGELFF.

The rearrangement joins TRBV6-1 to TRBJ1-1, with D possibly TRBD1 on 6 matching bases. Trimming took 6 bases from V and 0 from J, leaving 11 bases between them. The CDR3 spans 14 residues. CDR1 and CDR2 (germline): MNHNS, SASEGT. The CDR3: CASRYQGLNTEAFF. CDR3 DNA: TGTGCCAGCAGATACCAGGGGCTGAACACTGAAGCTTTCTTT.

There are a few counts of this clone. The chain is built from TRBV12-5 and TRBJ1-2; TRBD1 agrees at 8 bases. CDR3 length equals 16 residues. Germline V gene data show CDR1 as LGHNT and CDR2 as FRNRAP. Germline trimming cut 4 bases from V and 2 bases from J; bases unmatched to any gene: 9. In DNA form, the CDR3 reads TGTGCTAGTGGTTCCCCCCGGGACAGGCGGAACTATGGCTACACCTTC. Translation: CASGSPRDRRNYGYTF.

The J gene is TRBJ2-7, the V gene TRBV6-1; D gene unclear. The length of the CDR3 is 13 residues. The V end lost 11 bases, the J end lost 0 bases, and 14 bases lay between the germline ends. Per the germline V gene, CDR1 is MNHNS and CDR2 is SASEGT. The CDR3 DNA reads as TGTGCCGGAGACGATCCCGCCTCCTACGAGCAGTACGTC. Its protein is CAGDDPASYEQYV.

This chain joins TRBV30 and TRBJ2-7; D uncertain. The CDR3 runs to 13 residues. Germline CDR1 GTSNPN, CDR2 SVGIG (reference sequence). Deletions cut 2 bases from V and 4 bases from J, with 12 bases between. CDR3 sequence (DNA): TGTGCCTGGAGTAGAGGTAGTAGGTACGAGCAGTACTTC. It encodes CAWSRGSRYEQYF.

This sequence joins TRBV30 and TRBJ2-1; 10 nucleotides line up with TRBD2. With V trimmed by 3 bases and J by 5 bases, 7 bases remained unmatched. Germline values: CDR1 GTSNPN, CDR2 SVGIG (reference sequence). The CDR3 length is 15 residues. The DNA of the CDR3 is TGTGCCTGGAGCCCCCTAGCGGGAGTGAACAATGAGCAGTTCTTC. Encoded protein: CAWSPLAGVNNEQFF.

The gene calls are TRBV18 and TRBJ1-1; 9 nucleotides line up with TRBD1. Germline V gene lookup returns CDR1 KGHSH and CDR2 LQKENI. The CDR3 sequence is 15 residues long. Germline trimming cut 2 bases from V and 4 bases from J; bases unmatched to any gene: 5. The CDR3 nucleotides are TGTGCCAGCTCACCAGAACAGGGGGCTGTCACTGAAGCTTTCTTT. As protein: CASSPEQGAVTEAFF.

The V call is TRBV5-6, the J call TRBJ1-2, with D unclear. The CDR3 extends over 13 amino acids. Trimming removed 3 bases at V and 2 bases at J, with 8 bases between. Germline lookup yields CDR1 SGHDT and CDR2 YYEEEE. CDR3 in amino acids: CASSWEGNYGYTF. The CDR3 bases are TGTGCCAGCAGCTGGGAGGGAAACTATGGCTACACCTTC.